This T cell receptor (beta chain) originates from a study of OX40 agonist ivuxolimab in advanced cancers. Patients with autoimmune history or systemic immunosuppression were excluded. With baseline, cycle 4 day 1, and cycle 7 day 1 as timepoints, blood was sampled. The CDR3 sequence is 14 residues long. Per the germline V gene, CDR1 is MNHEY and CDR2 is SMNVEV (reference sequence). The V end lost 2 bases, the J end lost 0 bases, and 5 bases lay between the germline ends. Profiling relied on immunoSEQ multiplex PCR, and the TCRdb table lists in-frame clones only, not all of them. The table includes tens of thousands of clones, roughly four fifths detected once. About this clone: What it binds is not known.

Whole-study results and caveats: Certain nonresponders additionally had low normalized T-cell clonal expansion.

This sequence originates from an adult with an advanced solid tumor such as melanoma, head and neck, liver or kidney cancer. This rearrangement joins TRBV27 to TRBJ2-4; D gene ambiguous. Sequencing used CD4+ or CD8+ T cells sorted from blood, obtained in a trial of the OX40 agonist ivuxolimab. The CDR3 nucleotides are TGTGCCAGCAGTTTAGGGCTAGCCAAAAACATTCAGTACTTC. It yields the protein CASSLGLAKNIQYF.